This TCR beta chain emerged from a study of cytomegalovirus exposure and HLA in healthy donors. CDR3 length equals 15 residues. From germline, CDR1 is SGHRS and CDR2 YFSETQ. V was clipped by 7 bases and J by 2 bases, with 17 bases between them. Whole-study findings and limits: V- and J-gene trimming of TCR beta was linked (in a later analysis) to a missense DCLRE1C variant. In an earlier analysis, in some 500 donors, most V segments appeared productive either ~87% or ~30% of the time.

The PCR made use of 60 Vbeta and 13 Jbeta primers. This table comes from immunoSEQ multiplex PCR, and its TCRdb copy is limited to in-frame clones, with some not included. In all, the sample yields roughly 60,000 clones. Concerning this clone itself: Its antigen is not identified.

This TCR was recovered from a woman between 18 and 30 years old in good health and CMV-seronegative. The specimen was PBMCs. The chain uses TRBV5-1 and TRBJ2-3; D ambiguous. The CDR3 coding sequence is TGCGCCAGCGCCAACAGTTACCGATTCACAGATACGCAGTATTTT. Translated: CASANSYRFTDTQYF.